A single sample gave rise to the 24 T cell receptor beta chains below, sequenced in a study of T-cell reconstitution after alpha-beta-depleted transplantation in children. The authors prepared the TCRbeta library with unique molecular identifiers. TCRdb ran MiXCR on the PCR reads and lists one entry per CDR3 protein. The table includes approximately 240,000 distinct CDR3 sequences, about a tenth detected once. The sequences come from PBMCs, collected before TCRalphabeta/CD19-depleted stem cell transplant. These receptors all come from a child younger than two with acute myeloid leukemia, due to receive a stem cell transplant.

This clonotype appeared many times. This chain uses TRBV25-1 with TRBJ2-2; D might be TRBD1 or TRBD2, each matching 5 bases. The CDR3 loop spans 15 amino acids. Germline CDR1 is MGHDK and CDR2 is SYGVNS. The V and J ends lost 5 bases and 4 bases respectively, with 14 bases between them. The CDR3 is CASSSQGALTGELFF. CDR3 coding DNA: TGTGCCAGCAGTTCCCAGGGAGCCCTCACCGGGGAGCTGTTTTTT.

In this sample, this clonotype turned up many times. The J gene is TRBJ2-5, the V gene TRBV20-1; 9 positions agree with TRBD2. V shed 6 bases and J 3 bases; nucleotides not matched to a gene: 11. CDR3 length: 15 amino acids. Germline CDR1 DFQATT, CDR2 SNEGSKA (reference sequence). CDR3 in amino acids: CSAPHSGRPEETQYF. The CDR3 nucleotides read TGCAGTGCCCCCCATAGCGGGAGACCTGAAGAGACCCAGTACTTC.

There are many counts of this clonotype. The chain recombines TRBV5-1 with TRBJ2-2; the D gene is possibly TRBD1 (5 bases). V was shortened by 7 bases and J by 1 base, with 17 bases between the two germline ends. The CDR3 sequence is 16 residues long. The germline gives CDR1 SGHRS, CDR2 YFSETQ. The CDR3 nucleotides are TGCGCCAGCTCCCGTTCAGGGTATGTGAACACCGGGGAGCTGTTTTTT. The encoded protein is CASSRSGYVNTGELFF. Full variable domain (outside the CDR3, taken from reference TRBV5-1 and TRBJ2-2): KAGVTQTPRYLIKTRGQQVTLSCSPISGHRSVSWYQQTPGQGLQFLFEYFSETQRNKGNFPGRFSGRQFSNSRSEMNVSTLELGDSALYLCASSRSGYVNTGELFFGEGSRLTVL.

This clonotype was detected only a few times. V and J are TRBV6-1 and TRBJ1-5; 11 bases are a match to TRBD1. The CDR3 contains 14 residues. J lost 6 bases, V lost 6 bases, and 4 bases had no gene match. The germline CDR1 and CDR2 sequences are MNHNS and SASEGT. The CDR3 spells CASRRTGGVQPQHF. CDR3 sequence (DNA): TGTGCCAGCAGAAGGACAGGGGGCGTTCAGCCCCAGCATTTT.

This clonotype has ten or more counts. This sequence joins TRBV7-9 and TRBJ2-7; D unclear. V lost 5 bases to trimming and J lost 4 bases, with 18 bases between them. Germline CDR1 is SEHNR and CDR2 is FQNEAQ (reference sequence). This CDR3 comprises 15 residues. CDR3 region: CASSHFPVMTYEQYF. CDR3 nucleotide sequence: TGTGCCAGCAGCCACTTCCCTGTGATGACTTACGAGCAGTACTTC. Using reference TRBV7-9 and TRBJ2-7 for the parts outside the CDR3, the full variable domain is DTGVSQNPRHKITKRGQNVTFRCDPISEHNRLYWYRQTLGQGPEFLTYFQNEAQLEKSRLLSDRFSAERPKGSFSTLEIQRTEQGDSAMYLCASSHFPVMTYEQYFGPGTRLTVT.

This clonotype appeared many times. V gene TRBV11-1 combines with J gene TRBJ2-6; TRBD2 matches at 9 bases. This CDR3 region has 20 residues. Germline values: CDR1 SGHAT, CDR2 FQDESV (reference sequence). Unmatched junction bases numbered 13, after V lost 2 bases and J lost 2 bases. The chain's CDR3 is CASSLRTSESLGPGANVLTF. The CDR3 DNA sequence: TGTGCCAGCAGCTTAAGGACTAGCGAGAGTTTAGGTCCTGGGGCCAACGTCCTGACTTTC.

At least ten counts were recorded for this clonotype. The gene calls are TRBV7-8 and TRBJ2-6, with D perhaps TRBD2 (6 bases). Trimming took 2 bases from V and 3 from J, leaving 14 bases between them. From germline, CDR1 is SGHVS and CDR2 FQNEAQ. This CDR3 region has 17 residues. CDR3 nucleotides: TGTGCCAGCAGCTTATCCCGATGGGGGGATGGGGCCAACGTCCTGACTTTC. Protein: CASSLSRWGDGANVLTF.

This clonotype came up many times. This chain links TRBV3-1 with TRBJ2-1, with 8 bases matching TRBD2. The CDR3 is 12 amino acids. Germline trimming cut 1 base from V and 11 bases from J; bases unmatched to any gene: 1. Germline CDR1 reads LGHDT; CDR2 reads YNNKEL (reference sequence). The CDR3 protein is CASSQGTSQQFF. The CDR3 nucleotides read TGTGCCAGCAGCCAAGGGACTAGCCAGCAGTTCTTC.

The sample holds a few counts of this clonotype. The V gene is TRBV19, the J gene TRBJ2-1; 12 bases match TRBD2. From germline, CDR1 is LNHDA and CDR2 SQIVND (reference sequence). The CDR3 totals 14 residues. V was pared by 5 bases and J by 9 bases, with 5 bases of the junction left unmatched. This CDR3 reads CASSVTSGSREQFF. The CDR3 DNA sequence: TGTGCCAGTAGTGTGACTAGCGGGAGCCGTGAGCAGTTCTTC.

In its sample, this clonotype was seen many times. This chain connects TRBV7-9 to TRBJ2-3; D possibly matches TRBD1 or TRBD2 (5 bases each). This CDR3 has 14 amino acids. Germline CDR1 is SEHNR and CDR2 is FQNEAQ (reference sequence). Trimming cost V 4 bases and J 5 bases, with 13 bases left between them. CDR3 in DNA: TGTGCCAGCAGCTCCCGGGGTAGGGGAGATACGCAGTATTTT. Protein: CASSSRGRGDTQYF.

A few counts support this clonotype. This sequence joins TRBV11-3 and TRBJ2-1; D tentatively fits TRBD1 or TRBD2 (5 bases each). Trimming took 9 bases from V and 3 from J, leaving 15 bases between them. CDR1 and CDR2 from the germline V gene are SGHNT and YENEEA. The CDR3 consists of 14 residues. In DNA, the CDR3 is TGTGCCAGTAGTTTCGGGACCCGCTACAATGAGCAGTTCTTC. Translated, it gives CASSFGTRYNEQFF.

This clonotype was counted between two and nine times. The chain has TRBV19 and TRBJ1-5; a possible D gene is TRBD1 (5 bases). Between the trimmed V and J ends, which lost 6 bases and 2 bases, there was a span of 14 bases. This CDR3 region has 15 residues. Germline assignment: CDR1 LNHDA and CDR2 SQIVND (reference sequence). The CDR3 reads CASRETDGGNQPQHF. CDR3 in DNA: TGTGCCAGTAGAGAGACAGATGGGGGCAATCAGCCCCAGCATTTT.

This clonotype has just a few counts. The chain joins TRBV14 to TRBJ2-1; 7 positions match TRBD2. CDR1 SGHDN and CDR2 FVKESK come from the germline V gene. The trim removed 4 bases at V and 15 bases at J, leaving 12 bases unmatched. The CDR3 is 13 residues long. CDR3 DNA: TGTGCCAGCAGCCCTTTCCCGACTAGCCCCGGGTTCTTC. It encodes CASSPFPTSPGFF.

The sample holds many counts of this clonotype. The CDR3 nucleotides are TGTGCCAGCAGCTCTACGTACTTTGCCGGGCCCCCCTACGAGCAGTACTTC. Translation: CASSSTYFAGPPYEQYF. The chain combines TRBV7-2 with TRBJ2-7; D uncertain. Germline CDR1 is SGHTA and CDR2 is FQGNSA. This CDR3 has 17 residues. The V gene lost 4 bases and the J gene lost 2 bases, with 21 bases spanning the gap.

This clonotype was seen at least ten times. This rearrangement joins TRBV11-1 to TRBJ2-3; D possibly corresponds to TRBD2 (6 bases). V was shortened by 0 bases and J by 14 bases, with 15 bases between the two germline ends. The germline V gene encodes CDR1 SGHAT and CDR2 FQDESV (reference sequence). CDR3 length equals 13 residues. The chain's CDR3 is CASSLAAEGFAYF. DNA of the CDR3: TGTGCCAGCAGCTTAGCGGCGGAGGGGTTTGCGTATTTT.

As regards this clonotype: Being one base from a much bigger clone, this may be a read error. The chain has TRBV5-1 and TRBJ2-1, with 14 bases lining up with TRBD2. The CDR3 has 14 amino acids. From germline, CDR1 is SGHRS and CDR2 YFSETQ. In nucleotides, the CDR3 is TGCGCCAGCAGCTCCGGACTAGCGGGAGGCGAGCAGCTCTTC. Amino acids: CASSSGLAGGEQLF.

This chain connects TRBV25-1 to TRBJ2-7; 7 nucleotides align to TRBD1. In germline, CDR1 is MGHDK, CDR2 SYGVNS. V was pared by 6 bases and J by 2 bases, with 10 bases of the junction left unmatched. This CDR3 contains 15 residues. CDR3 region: CASSVTGDNPYEQYF. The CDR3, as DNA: TGTGCCAGCAGCGTCACAGGGGACAACCCCTACGAGCAGTACTTC.

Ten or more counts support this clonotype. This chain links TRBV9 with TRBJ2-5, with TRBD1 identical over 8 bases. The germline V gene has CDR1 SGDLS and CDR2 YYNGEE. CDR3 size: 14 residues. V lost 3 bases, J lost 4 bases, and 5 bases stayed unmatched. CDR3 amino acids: CASSARGQGETQYF. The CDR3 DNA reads TGTGCCAGCAGCGCCAGGGGGCAGGGAGAGACCCAGTACTTC.

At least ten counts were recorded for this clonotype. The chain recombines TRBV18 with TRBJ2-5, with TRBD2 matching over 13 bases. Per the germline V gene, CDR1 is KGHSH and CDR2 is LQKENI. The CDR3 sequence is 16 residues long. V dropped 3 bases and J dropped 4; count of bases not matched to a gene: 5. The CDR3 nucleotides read TGTGCCAGCTCACCCCGGACTAGCGGGAGCGGAGAGACCCAGTACTTC. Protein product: CASSPRTSGSGETQYF.

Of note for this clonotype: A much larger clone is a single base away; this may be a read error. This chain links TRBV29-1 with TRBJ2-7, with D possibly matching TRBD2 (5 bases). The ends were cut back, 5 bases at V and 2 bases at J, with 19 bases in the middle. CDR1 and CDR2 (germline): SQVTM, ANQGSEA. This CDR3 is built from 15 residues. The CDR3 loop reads CSVKAPGVRTYEQYF. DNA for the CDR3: TGCAGCGTTAAAGCTCCCGGGGTGAGGACCTACGAGCAGTACTTC.

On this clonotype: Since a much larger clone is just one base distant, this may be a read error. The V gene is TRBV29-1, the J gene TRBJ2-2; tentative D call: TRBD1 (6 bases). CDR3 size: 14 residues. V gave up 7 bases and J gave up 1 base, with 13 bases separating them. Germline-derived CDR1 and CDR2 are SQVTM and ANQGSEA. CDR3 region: CSASGTLNTGELFF. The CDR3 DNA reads TGCAGCGCCAGTGGGACACTGAACACCGGGGAGCTGTTTTTT.

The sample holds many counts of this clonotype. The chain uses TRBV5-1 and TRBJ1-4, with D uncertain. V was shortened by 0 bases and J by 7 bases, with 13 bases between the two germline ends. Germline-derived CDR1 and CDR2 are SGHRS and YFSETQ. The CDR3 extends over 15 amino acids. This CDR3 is CASSLGVRSSEKLFF. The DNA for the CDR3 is TGCGCCAGCAGCTTGGGGGTGCGTTCGAGTGAAAAACTGTTTTTT. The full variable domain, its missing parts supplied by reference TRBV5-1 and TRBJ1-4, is KAGVTQTPRYLIKTRGQQVTLSCSPISGHRSVSWYQQTPGQGLQFLFEYFSETQRNKGNFPGRFSGRQFSNSRSEMNVSTLELGDSALYLCASSLGVRSSEKLFFGSGTQLSVL.

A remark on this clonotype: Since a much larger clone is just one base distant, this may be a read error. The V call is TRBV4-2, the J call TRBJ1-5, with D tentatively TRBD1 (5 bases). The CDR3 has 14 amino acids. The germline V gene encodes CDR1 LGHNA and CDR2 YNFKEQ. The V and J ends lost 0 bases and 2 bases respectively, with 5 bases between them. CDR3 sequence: CASSQEQGNQPQHF. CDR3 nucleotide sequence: TGTGCCAGCAGCCAAGAACAGGGCAATCAGCCCCAGCATTTT.

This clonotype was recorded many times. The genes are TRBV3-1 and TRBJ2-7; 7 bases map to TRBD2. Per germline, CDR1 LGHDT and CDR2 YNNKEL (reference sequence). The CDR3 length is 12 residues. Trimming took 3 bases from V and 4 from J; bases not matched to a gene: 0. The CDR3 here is CASSQGGYEQYF. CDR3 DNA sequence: TGTGCCAGCAGCCAGGGGGGGTACGAGCAGTACTTC.